Sequencing of this TCR beta chain was carried out in a study of Ad26.COV2.S vaccination and SARS-CoV-2 variants. The treatment was: roughly 19 received Ad26.COV2.S at low or high dose, single or two shots; about five received placebo; per-sample allocation not given. All samples were drawn on day 63, counting from the first vaccine or placebo injection. V gave up 3 bases and J gave up 2 bases; unmatched junction bases: 4. The CDR3 is 15 residues long. Germline V gene data show CDR1 as SGHRS and CDR2 as YFSETQ. Data came from immunoSEQ multiplex PCR; TCRdb stores just in-frame clones and leaves some out. The data hold 350,000 to 450,000 clones, with more than 75% observed a single time. With regard to this clone: This sample also contains other DNA sequences that code for the same CDR3.

The starting material was peripheral blood, obtained in a trial of Ad26.COV2.S vaccine versus placebo. The chain recombines TRBV5-1 with TRBJ1-4; 7 nucleotides agree with TRBD1. This receptor was identified in a person between 18 and 60 years old who received the Ad26.COV2.S COVID-19 vaccine or a placebo. CDR3 sequence reads: CASSSSGGTNEKLFF. In DNA, the CDR3 is TGCGCCAGCAGCTCCTCAGGGGGGACTAATGAAAAACTGTTTTTT.